What follows is one T cell receptor beta chain and its context. Its antigen is currently unknown. Only in-frame clones appear in the TCRdb table, and some are missing; sequencing was by immunoSEQ multiplex PCR. This table has 150,000 to 180,000 clones, 87% appearing once. This record belongs to a study of radiation and T cells in renal cell carcinoma. Points from the study as a whole: Top tumor clonotypes rose in blood 2 weeks post-radiation, then contracted.

The germline V and J ends were trimmed by 5 bases and 4 bases, with 9 bases remaining between them. This CDR3 has 13 residues. Germline loops: CDR1 MNHEY, CDR2 SMNVEV (reference sequence). Time point described: blood 2 weeks post-SBRT. Documented treatment: 15 Gy SBRT to primary tumor, nephrectomy 4 weeks later. The tumor was a clear cell renal cell carcinoma. V usage is TRBV27 and J usage is TRBJ1-5, with D unclear. This clonotype originated in a woman in her forties or fifties with renal cell carcinoma. The sequencing used blood, collected from a patient whose treatment included radiotherapy and nephrectomy. CDR3 nucleotide sequence: TGTGCCAGCAGTCTCGGGCAAAATCAGCCCCAGCATTTT. Translation: CASSLGQNQPQHF.